These 32 T cell receptor beta chains share one sample of origin, sequenced in a study of spatial heterogeneity in lung cancer. TCRdb recomputed calls from the 5' RACE reads with MiXCR, one row per CDR3 protein. The sample gives under 30,000 distinct CDR3 sequences, about 4.3% of which show up once; 4.5% to 6.5% is in the top ten. Stated time point: sample taken at primary tumor resection. The sequencing here drew on PBMCs, taken at surgery. The source is a male donor with early-stage non-small cell lung cancer.

This clonotype was picked up many times. In DNA form, the CDR3 reads TGCACCAGCAGCCAAGAGGTGTCTAGCGGGACCTACGAGCAGTACTTC. Its protein is CTSSQEVSSGTYEQYF. The chain has TRBV1 and TRBJ2-7; the table names TRBD2, a call not compared with the DNA. TRBV1 is deemed a pseudogene. The CDR3 is 16 residues long.

This clonotype was found many times. This sequence joins TRBV6-5 and TRBJ2-7, with D maybe TRBD2 (5 bases). V lost 6 bases and J 5 bases, leaving 20 bases between the germline ends. Germline-derived CDR1 and CDR2 are MNHEY and SVGAGI. The CDR3 is 15 amino acids. The CDR3 sequence is CASRPNRGAPHEQYF. CDR3 in DNA: TGTGCCAGCAGACCTAATCGGGGAGCACCCCACGAGCAGTACTTC.

The chain uses TRBV5-1 and TRBJ1-1; perhaps TRBD1 as D (5 bases). The CDR3 runs 14 residues. The V end lost 6 bases, the J end lost 3 bases, and 15 bases lay between the germline ends. The V gene's germline CDR1 is SGHRS and CDR2 YFSETQ. CDR3 sequence: CASTLGGMHTEAFF. The DNA for the CDR3 is TGCGCCAGCACCCTGGGGGGGATGCACACTGAAGCTTTCTTT.

This clonotype was picked up many times. The chain is built from TRBV24-1 and TRBJ2-6; 8 bases map to TRBD1. CDR1 is KGHDR and CDR2 is SFDVKD in the germline V gene. After removal of 7 bases from V and 2 bases from J, the junction contained 3 bases not matched to a gene. This CDR3 has 15 residues. CDR3 region: CATSTGGTGANVLTF. The CDR3, as DNA: TGTGCCACCAGCACAGGGGGTACTGGGGCCAACGTCCTGACTTTC.

This clonotype was observed many times. The genes are TRBV10-3 and TRBJ1-1, with a tentative D call TRBD1 (6 bases). With 11 bases removed from V and 5 bases from J, the gap between germline ends came to 18 bases. The germline gives CDR1 ENHRY, CDR2 SYGVKD. This CDR3 is 13 amino acids long. The CDR3 protein is CAAAPGQWTEAFF. The CDR3 coding sequence is TGTGCCGCTGCGCCGGGACAATGGACTGAAGCTTTCTTT.

The chain recombines TRBV5-1 with TRBJ2-3; D might be TRBD2 (5 bases). Deletions cut 2 bases from V and 4 bases from J, with 14 bases between. Germline lookup yields CDR1 SGHRS and CDR2 YFSETQ. The CDR3 has 15 amino acids. The CDR3 DNA reads as TGCGCCAGCAGCTTTCAACGGCGGACTTCAGATACGCAGTATTTT. Protein sequence: CASSFQRRTSDTQYF.

This clonotype was observed many times. This chain links TRBV7-2 with TRBJ2-3; a weak D match, TRBD1 (6 bases). This CDR3 has 15 amino acids. Germline V gives CDR1 SGHTA, CDR2 FQGNSA. V lost 4 bases and J lost 0, with 11 bases in between. CDR3 region: CASSWTGHSTDTQYF. The CDR3, as DNA: TGTGCCAGCAGCTGGACGGGACATAGCACAGATACGCAGTATTTT.

This clonotype was detected many times. This chain uses TRBV6-1 with TRBJ2-7; perhaps D is TRBD1 or TRBD2 (6 bases each). The CDR3 has 14 amino acids. Trimming pared 6 bases from V and 2 bases from J, leaving 14 bases between. Germline-derived CDR1 and CDR2 are MNHNS and SASEGT. Here the CDR3 DNA reads TGTGCCAGCAGGGCTTGGGGGGCGGCCTACGAGCAGTACTTC. Translated: CASRAWGAAYEQYF.

This clonotype has a count of ten or more. This chain joins TRBV6-6 and TRBJ1-2, with 8 bases fitting TRBD1. J lost 7 bases, V lost 3 bases, and 10 bases had no gene match. This CDR3 is 15 amino acids long. CDR1 is MNHNY, CDR2 SVGAGI, per germline (reference sequence). The CDR3 nucleotides are TGTGCCAGCAGTTATTCGGACAGGGAAGGTTCTGGCTACACCTTC. As protein: CASSYSDREGSGYTF.

This clonotype was detected many times. The chain combines TRBV11-2 with TRBJ2-1; no reliable D call. The CDR3 is 13 amino acids. Germline V gives CDR1 SGHAT, CDR2 FQNNGV. The V end was cut by 0 bases, the J end by 9 bases, with 9 bases between. The CDR3 spells CASSLDSVGEQFF. CDR3 sequence (DNA): TGTGCCAGCAGCTTAGATTCTGTGGGTGAGCAGTTCTTC.

This clonotype was seen many times. The chain combines TRBV29-1 with TRBJ2-5; D is ambiguous. This CDR3 region has 11 residues. In germline, CDR1 is SQVTM, CDR2 ANQGSEA. Trimming cost V 4 bases and J 2 bases, with 5 bases left between them. The CDR3 sequence is CSVGQQETQYF. The CDR3, as DNA: TGCAGCGTTGGTCAGCAAGAGACCCAGTACTTC. The full variable domain, completed using reference TRBV29-1 and TRBJ2-5, is SAVISQKPSRDICQRGTSLTIQCQVDSQVTMMFWYRQQPGQSLTLIATANQGSEATYESGFVIDKFPISRPNLTFSTLTVSNMSPEDSSIYLCSVGQQETQYFGPGTRLLVL.

This clonotype was picked up many times. J is TRBJ1-2 and V is TRBV5-1; 7 nucleotides match TRBD1. The CDR3 is made up of 15 amino acids. The germline V gene encodes CDR1 SGHRS and CDR2 YFSETQ. V lost 3 bases, J lost 4 bases, and 9 bases stayed unmatched. CDR3 DNA sequence: TGCGCCAGCAGCTCAACAGGGGTAATCCCCTATGGCTACACCTTC. Translated, it gives CASSSTGVIPYGYTF.

The rearrangement joins TRBV19 to TRBJ1-1, with D possibly TRBD1 on 6 matching bases. The V end lost 9 bases, the J end lost 0 bases, and 11 bases lay between the germline ends. The CDR3 has 13 residues. Germline V gene data show CDR1 as LNHDA and CDR2 as SQIVND (reference sequence). This CDR3 is CASHRDMNTEAFF. The CDR3, as DNA: TGTGCCAGCCACAGGGACATGAACACTGAAGCTTTCTTT.

The V call is TRBV12-3 or TRBV12-4, the J call TRBJ1-2, with 8 bases lining up with TRBD1. This CDR3 spans 15 amino acids. J gave up 2 bases and V 5 bases, and 7 bases lay outside the gene matches. In DNA form, the CDR3 reads TGTGCCAGCAGTCTCGGACAGGGTAGGAACTATGGCTACACCTTC. Translating it yields CASSLGQGRNYGYTF.

This clonotype has a count of ten or more. The rearrangement joins TRBV11-1 to TRBJ2-5; D gene unclear. This CDR3 spans 14 amino acids. Germline V gene data show CDR1 as SGHAT and CDR2 as FQDESV (reference sequence). The V gene lost 5 bases and the J gene lost 2 bases, with 12 bases spanning the gap. Written as DNA, the CDR3 is TGTGCCAGCAGCCCCCGTGAAGCGCAAGAGACCCAGTACTTC. Protein: CASSPREAQETQYF.

This clonotype was recorded many times. The chain couples TRBV3-1 to TRBJ2-3; TRBD2 is a possible D gene (6 bases). This CDR3 has 15 amino acids. V lost 1 base to trimming and J lost 7 bases, with 15 bases between them. The germline gives CDR1 LGHDT, CDR2 YNNKEL (reference sequence). The CDR3 DNA follows: TGTGCCAGCAGCCAAGGACTAGTCGGGCCCCATACGCAGTATTTT. Translation: CASSQGLVGPHTQYF.

This clonotype has ten or more counts. The chain joins TRBV7-3 to TRBJ2-3; weak D call: TRBD2 (6 bases). Germline assignment: CDR1 SGHTA and CDR2 FQGTGA. The length of the CDR3 is 14 residues. Trimming removed 5 bases from V and 2 bases from J, with 11 bases in between. The CDR3 region is CASSPSGFTDTQYF. The CDR3 DNA follows: TGTGCCAGCAGCCCCAGCGGGTTCACAGATACGCAGTATTTT.

This clonotype was found many times. V gene TRBV6-5 combines with J gene TRBJ1-1, with D possibly matching TRBD1 (6 bases). The CDR3 is 17 amino acids. Trimming took 0 bases from V and 5 from J, leaving 19 bases between them. Per the germline V gene, CDR1 is MNHEY and CDR2 is SVGAGI. The CDR3: CASSYSLGPGARTEAFF. In DNA, the CDR3 is TGTGCCAGCAGTTACTCACTTGGCCCAGGGGCGAGGACTGAAGCTTTCTTT.

This clonotype appeared many times. V usage is TRBV7-2 and J usage is TRBJ2-3, with 9 bases fitting TRBD2. The germline V gene encodes CDR1 SGHTA and CDR2 FQGNSA. The ends lost 3 bases at V and 4 bases at J; junction bases unmatched: 8. The CDR3 length is 16 residues. Here the CDR3 DNA reads TGTGCCAGCAGCTTCCTTGGCGGGGGGGCCTCAGATACGCAGTATTTT. Translated, it gives CASSFLGGGASDTQYF.

The rearrangement joins TRBV7-2 to TRBJ2-7, with 15 bases fitting TRBD2. With V trimmed by 4 bases and J by 12 bases, 7 bases remained unmatched. The CDR3 spans 14 residues. Germline V CDR1 and CDR2: SGHTA, FQGNSA. CDR3 nucleotide sequence: TGTGCCAGCAGCTCCCTCGGACTAGCGGGGGGGCCGTACTTC. It encodes CASSSLGLAGGPYF. Full variable domain (remainder filled in from reference TRBV7-2 and TRBJ2-7): GAGVSQSPSNKVTEKGKDVELRCDPISGHTALYWYRQSLGQGLEFLIYFQGNSAPDKSGLPSDRFSAERTGGSVSTLTIQRTQQEDSAVYLCASSSLGLAGGPYFGPGTRLTVT.

This clonotype was picked up many times. V gene TRBV4-1 combines with J gene TRBJ2-7; TRBD2 agrees at 9 bases. Germline-derived CDR1 and CDR2 are MGHRA and YSYEKL. The length of the CDR3 is 17 residues. Germline trimming cut 0 bases from V and 0 bases from J; bases unmatched to any gene: 6. CDR3 sequence reads: CASSQDRGGRASYEQYF. CDR3 in DNA: TGCGCCAGCAGCCAAGATCGGGGCGGGAGGGCCTCCTACGAGCAGTACTTC.

In this sample, this clonotype turned up many times. This chain links TRBV7-2 with TRBJ1-1; D uncertain. The CDR3 extends over 14 amino acids. The V and J ends lost 1 base and 7 bases respectively, with 13 bases between them. Germline CDR1 and CDR2: SGHTA and FQGNSA. The CDR3 bases are TGTGCCAGCAGCTTAGGGTATTCGCGGGATGAAGCTTTCTTT. Protein: CASSLGYSRDEAFF.

In its sample, this clonotype was seen many times. The chain links TRBV20-1 to TRBJ2-7, with 9 bases lining up with TRBD1. CDR3 length equals 14 residues. Looked up from germline, CDR1 is DFQATT and CDR2 is SNEGSKA (reference sequence). V was clipped by 3 bases and J by 3 bases; unmatched bases: 6. CDR3 coding DNA: TGCAGTGCTAGCACCGGGACAGGGATCTACGAGCAGTACTTC. As protein: CSASTGTGIYEQYF.

This clonotype was recorded many times. V gene TRBV6-5 combines with J gene TRBJ2-5; D is possibly TRBD1 or TRBD2 (5 bases each). The CDR3 sequence is 13 residues long. V was trimmed by 8 bases and J by 5 bases, leaving 15 bases between them. Looked up from germline, CDR1 is MNHEY and CDR2 is SVGAGI. CDR3 protein: CASRDGPRETQYF. The CDR3 DNA follows: TGTGCCAGCCGGGACGGACCCAGGGAGACCCAGTACTTC.

This clonotype came up a few times. The CDR3 DNA reads TGTGCCAGCAGCTCGCGGACTAGCGGGAGCTACGAGCAGTACTTC. Protein product: CASSSRTSGSYEQYF. V is TRBV11-2 and J is TRBJ2-7; 13 bases fit TRBD2. The ends lost 4 bases at V and 3 bases at J; junction bases unmatched: 3. The germline V gene encodes CDR1 SGHAT and CDR2 FQNNGV. The CDR3 is 15 residues long.

This clonotype occurred many times. The chain has TRBV24-1 and TRBJ1-2; D unclear. V was clipped by 5 bases and J by 4 bases, with 10 bases between them. The CDR3 length is 13 residues. Germline V gene lookup returns CDR1 KGHDR and CDR2 SFDVKD. The CDR3 DNA is TGTGCCACCAGTGGGTCCGGACTCTATGGCTACACCTTC. It codes for CATSGSGLYGYTF.

This clonotype showed up many times. The chain is built from TRBV5-4 and TRBJ1-2; maybe TRBD1 (5 bases). Germline assignment: CDR1 SGHNT and CDR2 YYREEE (reference sequence). This CDR3 contains 15 residues. Trimming removed 2 bases from V and 2 bases from J, with 13 bases in between. In nucleotides, the CDR3 is TGTGCCAGCAGCTTCTCAGGGTTCCTAAACTATGGCTACACCTTC. Translated: CASSFSGFLNYGYTF.

The sample holds many counts of this clonotype. This rearrangement joins TRBV20-1 to TRBJ2-5; D not resolved. V lost 7 bases and J lost 0, with 9 bases in between. The CDR3 contains 12 residues. Germline V CDR1 and CDR2: DFQATT, SNEGSKA (reference sequence). The CDR3 region is CSGPKYQETQYF. The CDR3 nucleotides are TGCAGTGGGCCTAAGTACCAAGAGACCCAGTACTTC.

This clonotype was found many times. The chain uses TRBV5-1 and TRBJ2-7, with TRBD2 identical over 8 bases. CDR1 and CDR2 from the germline V gene are SGHRS and YFSETQ. This CDR3 has 14 residues. The trim removed 4 bases at V and 3 bases at J, leaving 6 bases unmatched. Here the CDR3 DNA reads TGCGCCAGCAGCGACGTTGCGGGGGGCTACGAGCAGTACTTC. Protein: CASSDVAGGYEQYF.

This clonotype was seen at least ten times. This chain uses TRBV5-5 with TRBJ2-5; TRBD1 is a possible D gene (7 bases). The CDR3 is 16 residues long. CDR1 and CDR2 (germline): SGHKS, YYEKEE (reference sequence). Trimming left V 4 bases short and J 2 bases short, with 18 bases between. The CDR3 loop reads CASSLIYAGQQETQYF. The CDR3 DNA is TGTGCCAGCAGCCTGATCTACGCGGGACAGCAAGAGACCCAGTACTTC.

This clonotype was seen repeatedly, ten times or more. In DNA form, the CDR3 reads TGTGCCAGCAGCCGGTGGACAGGGGGCTCTAGGGGCACTGAAGCTTTCTTT. This gives the protein CASSRWTGGSRGTEAFF. The V and J genes are TRBV7-9 and TRBJ1-1, with 11 bases that match TRBD1. The CDR3 has 17 amino acids. CDR1 is SEHNR and CDR2 is FQNEAQ in the germline V gene (reference sequence). V trimming: 5 bases; J trimming: 4 bases; junction bases outside the gene matches: 12.

This clonotype has just a few counts. The junction departs from germline at one end; a sequencing error may be responsible. The CDR3: CASTADSRTNEKLLF. The CDR3 DNA reads TGTGCCAGCACGGCAGATTCACGAACTAATGAAAAACTGCTTTTT. The rearrangement joins TRBV18 to TRBJ1-4; D is uncertain. Germline CDR1 is KGHSH and CDR2 is LQKENI. The CDR3 runs 15 residues.